The following is a TCR beta chain sequence with its context. This record comes from a study of T cell repertoires in cytomegalovirus infection. TCRdb analysed the reads with MiXCR anew, one entry per CDR3 protein. The sample records roughly 760,000 distinct CDR3 sequences, roughly 36% being singletons. Trimming shortened V by 11 bases and J by 3 bases, and 13 bases separated the two germline ends. This CDR3 is built from 12 residues. Germline assignment: CDR1 SEHNR and CDR2 FQNEAQ (reference sequence). This chain uses TRBV7-9 with TRBJ1-1; tentative D call: TRBD1 (6 bases). The clonotype was recovered from a human donor in good health (CMV status not recorded). Some clones in this sample may be carry-over from other donors' samples. Sequences were obtained from PBMCs. CDR3 sequence: CAAEGVYTEAFF. The CDR3 nucleotides are TGTGCCGCCGAGGGGGTATACACTGAAGCTTTCTTT.